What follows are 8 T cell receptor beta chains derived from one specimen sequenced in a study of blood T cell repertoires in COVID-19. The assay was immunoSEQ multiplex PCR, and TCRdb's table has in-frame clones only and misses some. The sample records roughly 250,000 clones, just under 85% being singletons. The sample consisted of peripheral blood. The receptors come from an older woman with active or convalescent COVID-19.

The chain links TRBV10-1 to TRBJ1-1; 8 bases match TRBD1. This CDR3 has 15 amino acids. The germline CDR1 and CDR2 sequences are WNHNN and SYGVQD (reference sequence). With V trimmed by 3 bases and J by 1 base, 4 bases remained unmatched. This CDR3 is CASSDAGTGNTEAFF. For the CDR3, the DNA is TGCGCCAGCAGTGACGCAGGGACAGGGAACACTGAAGCTTTCTTT.

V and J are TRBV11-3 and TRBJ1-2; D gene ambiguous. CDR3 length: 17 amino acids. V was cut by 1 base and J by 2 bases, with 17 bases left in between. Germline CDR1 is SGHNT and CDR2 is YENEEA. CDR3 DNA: TGTGCCAGCAGCTTAGGCGGCGGGGTCTATAAGAACTATGGCTACACCTTC. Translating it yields CASSLGGGVYKNYGYTF.

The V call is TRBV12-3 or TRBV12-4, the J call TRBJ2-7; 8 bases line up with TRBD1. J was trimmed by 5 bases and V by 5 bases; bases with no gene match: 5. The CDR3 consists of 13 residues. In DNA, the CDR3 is TGTGCCAGCAGTCCCATGGACAGGGACGAGCAGTACTTC. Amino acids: CASSPMDRDEQYF.

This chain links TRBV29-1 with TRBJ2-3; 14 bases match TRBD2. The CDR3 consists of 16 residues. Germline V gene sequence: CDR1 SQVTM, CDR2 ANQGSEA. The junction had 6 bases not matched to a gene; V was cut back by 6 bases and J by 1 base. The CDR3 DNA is TGCAGCGTCACGGGACTAGCGGGAGTAGGCACAGATACGCAGTATTTT. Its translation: CSVTGLAGVGTDTQYF.

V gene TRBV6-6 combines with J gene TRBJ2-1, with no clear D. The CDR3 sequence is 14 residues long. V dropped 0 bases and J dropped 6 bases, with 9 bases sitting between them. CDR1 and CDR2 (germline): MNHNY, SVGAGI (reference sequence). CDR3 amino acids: CASSYSAVLNEQFF. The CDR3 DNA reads TGTGCCAGCAGTTACTCGGCGGTGCTCAATGAGCAGTTCTTC.

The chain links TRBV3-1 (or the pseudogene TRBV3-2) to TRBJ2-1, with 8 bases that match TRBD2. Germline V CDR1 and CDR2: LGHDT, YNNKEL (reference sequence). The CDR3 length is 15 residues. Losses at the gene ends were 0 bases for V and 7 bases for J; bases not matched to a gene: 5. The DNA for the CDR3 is TGTGCCAGCAGCCAAGACGGGGGGGCCTGGAATGAGCAGTTCTTC. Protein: CASSQDGGAWNEQFF.

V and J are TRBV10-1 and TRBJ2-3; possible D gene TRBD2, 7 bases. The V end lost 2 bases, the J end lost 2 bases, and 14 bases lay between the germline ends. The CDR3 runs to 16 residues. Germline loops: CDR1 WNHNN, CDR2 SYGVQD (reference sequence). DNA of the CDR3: TGCGCCAGCAGTGAGCGGGGGGCGGGATCCACAGATACGCAGTATTTT. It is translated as CASSERGAGSTDTQYF.

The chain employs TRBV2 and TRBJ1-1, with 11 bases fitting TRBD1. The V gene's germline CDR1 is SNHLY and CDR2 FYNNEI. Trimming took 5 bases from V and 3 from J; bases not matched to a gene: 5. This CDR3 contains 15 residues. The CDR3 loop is CASSMGQGVYTEAFF. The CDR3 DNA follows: TGTGCCAGCAGTATGGGACAGGGGGTTTACACTGAAGCTTTCTTT.